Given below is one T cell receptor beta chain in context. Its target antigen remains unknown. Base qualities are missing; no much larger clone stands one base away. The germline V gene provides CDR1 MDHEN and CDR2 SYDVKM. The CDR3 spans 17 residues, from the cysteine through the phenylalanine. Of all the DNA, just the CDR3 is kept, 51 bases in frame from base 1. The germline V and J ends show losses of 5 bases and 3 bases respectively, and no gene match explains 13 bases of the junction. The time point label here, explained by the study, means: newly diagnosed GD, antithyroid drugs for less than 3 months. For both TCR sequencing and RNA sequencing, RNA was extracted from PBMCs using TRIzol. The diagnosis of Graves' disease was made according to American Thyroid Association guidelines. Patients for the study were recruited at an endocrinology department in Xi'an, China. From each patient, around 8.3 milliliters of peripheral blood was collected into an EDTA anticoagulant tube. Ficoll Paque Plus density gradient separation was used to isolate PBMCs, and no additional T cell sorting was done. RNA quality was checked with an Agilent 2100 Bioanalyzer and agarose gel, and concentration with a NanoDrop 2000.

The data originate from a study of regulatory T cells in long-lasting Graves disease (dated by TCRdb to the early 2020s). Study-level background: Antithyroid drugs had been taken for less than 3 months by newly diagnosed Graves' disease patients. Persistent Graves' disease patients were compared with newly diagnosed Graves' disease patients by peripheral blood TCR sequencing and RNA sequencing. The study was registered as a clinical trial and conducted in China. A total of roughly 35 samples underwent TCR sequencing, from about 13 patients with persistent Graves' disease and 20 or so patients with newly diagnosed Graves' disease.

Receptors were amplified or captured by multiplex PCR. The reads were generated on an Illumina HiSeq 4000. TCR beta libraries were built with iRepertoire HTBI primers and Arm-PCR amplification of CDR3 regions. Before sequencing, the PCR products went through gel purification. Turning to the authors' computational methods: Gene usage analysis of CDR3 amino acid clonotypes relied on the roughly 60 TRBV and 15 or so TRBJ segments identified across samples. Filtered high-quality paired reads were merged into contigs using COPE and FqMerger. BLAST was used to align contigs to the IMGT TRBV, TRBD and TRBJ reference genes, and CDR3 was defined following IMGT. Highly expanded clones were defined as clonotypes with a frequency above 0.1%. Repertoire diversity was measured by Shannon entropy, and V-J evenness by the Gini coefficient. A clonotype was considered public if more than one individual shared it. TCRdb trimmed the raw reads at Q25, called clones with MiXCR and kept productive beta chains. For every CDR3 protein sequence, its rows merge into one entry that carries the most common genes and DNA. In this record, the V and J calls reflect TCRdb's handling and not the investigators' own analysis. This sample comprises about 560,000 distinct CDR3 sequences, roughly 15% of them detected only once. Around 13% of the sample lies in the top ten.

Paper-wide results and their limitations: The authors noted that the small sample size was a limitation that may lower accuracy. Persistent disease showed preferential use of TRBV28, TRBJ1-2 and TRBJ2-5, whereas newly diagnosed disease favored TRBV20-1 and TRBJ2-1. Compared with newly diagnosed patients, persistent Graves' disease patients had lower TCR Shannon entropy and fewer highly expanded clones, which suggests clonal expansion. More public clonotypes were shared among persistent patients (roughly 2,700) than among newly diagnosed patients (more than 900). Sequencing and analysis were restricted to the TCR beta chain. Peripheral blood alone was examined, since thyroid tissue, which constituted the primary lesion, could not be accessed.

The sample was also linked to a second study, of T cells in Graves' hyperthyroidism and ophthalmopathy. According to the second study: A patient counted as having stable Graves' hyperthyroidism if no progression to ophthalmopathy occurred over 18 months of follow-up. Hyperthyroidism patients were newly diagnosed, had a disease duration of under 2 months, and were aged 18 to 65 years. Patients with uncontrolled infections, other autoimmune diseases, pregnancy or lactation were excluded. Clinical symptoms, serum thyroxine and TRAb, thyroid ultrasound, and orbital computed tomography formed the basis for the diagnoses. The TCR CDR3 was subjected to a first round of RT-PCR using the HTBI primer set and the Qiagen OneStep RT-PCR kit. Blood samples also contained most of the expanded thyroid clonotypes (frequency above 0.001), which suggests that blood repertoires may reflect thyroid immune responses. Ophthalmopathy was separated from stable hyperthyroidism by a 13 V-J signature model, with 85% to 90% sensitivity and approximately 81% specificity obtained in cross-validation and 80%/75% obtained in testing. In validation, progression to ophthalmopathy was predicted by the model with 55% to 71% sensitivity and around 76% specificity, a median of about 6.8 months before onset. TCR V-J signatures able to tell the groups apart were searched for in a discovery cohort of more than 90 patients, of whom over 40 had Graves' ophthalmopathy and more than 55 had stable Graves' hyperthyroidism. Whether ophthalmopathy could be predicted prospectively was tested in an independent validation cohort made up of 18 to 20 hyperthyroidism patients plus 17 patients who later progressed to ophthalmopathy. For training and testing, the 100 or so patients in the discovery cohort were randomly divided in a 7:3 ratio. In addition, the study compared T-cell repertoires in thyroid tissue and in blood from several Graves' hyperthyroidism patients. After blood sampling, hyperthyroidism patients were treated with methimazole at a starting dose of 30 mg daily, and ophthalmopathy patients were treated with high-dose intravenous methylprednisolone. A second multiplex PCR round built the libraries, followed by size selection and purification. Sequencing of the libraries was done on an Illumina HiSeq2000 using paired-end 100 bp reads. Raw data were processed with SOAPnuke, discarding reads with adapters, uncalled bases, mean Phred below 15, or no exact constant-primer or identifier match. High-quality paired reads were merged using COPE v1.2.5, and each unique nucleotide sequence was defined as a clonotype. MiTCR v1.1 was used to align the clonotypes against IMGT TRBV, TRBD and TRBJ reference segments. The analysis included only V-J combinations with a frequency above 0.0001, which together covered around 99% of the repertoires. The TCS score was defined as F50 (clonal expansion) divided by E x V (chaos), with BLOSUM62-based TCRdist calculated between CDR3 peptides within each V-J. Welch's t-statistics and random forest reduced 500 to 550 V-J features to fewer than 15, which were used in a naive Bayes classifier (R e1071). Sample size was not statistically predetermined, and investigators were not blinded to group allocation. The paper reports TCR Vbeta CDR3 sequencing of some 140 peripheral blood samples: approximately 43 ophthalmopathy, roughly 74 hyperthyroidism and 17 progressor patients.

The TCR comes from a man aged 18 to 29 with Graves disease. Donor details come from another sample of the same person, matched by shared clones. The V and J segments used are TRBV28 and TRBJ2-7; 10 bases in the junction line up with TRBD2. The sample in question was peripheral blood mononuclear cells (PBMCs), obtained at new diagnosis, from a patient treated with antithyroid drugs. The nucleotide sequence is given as TGTGCCAGCAGTGCCCGACTGAGGGTAGCGGGAGGCTACGAGCAGTACTTC. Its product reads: CASSARLRVAGGYEQYF.